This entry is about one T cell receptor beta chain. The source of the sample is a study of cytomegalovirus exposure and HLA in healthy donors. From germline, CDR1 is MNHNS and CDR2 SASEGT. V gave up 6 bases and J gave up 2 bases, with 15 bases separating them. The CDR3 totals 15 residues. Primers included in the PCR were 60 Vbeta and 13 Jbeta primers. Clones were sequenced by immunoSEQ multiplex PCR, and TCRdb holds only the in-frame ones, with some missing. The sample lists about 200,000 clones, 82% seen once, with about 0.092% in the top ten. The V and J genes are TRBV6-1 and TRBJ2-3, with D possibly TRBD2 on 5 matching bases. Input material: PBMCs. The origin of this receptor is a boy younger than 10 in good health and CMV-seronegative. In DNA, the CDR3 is TGTGCCAGCAGCCACCCTATCCGGGACACAGATACGCAGTATTTT. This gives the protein CASSHPIRDTDTQYF.